This T cell receptor beta chain was recorded in a study of T cells after somatic rescue of genetic block. The protocol was immunoSEQ multiplex PCR, while the TCRdb copy is restricted to in-frame clones and leaves out a portion. Of tens of thousands of clones listed, approximately 91% were seen once; the top ten hold 2.5% to 3%. With 1 base removed from V and 1 base from J, the gap between germline ends came to 5 bases. Germline lookup yields CDR1 LNHDA and CDR2 SQIVND (reference sequence). The CDR3 has 14 amino acids. The gene calls are TRBV19 and TRBJ1-5, with D hard to call. The sequencing input was peripheral blood mononuclear cells (PBMCs). The clonotype was recovered from a man aged 25 to 40. CDR3 coding DNA: TGTGCCAGTAGTATAGGGCGCAGCAATCAGCCCCAGCATTTT. Its translation: CASSIGRSNQPQHF.